This T cell receptor beta chain was obtained from a study of beta chain features in type 1 diabetes. Between the trimmed V and J ends, which lost 0 bases and 3 bases, there was a span of 19 bases. The CDR3 loop spans 18 amino acids. Germline values: CDR1 SGHVS, CDR2 FNYEAQ. Expressed TCRB transcripts were sequenced because the entire RNA isolate underwent reverse transcription. The assay was immunoSEQ multiplex PCR, and TCRdb's table has in-frame clones only and misses some. The sample has 300,000 to 450,000 clones; 10% to 15% are singletons. This clone was seen more than once but under ten times. Its antigen is as yet unknown. Study conclusions and caveats: For Type 1 diabetes patients, all four CD4+ subsets carried TCRB CDR3s that were moderately but significantly shorter.

The chain combines TRBV7-6 with TRBJ2-3; no clear D. This receptor was obtained from a young woman with type 1 diabetes. The sequenced material came from naive CD4+ T cells from blood. In nucleotides, the CDR3 is TGTGCCAGCAGCTTAGCGGCCCGGGTCAACCTGCAGACAGATACGCAGTATTTT. This encodes CASSLAARVNLQTDTQYF.